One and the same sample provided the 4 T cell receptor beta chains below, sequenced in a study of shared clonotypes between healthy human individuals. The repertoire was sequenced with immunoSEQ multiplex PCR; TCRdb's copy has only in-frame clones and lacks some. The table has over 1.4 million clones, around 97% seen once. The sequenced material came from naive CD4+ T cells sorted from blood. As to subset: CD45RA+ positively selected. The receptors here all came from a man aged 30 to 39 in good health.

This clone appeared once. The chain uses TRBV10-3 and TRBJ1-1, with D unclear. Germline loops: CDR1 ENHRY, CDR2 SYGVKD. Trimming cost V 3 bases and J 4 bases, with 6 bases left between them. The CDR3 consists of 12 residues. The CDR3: CAISDEATEAFF. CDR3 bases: TGTGCCATCAGTGATGAGGCCACTGAAGCTTTCTTT.

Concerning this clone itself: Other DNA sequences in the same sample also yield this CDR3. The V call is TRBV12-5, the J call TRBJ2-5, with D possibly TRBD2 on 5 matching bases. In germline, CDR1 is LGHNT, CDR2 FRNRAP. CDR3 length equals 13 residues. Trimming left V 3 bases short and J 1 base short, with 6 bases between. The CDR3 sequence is CASGFGLQETQYF. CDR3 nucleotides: TGTGCTAGTGGTTTCGGACTCCAAGAGACCCAGTACTTC.

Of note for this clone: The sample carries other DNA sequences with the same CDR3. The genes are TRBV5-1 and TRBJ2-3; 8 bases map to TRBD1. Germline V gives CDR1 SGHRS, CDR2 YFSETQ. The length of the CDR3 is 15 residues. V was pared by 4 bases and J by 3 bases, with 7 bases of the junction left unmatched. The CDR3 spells CASSLAGQGTDTQYF. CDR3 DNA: TGCGCCAGCAGCCTGGCCGGACAGGGTACAGATACGCAGTATTTT. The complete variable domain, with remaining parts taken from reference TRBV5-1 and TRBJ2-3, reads KAGVTQTPRYLIKTRGQQVTLSCSPISGHRSVSWYQQTPGQGLQFLFEYFSETQRNKGNFPGRFSGRQFSNSRSEMNVSTLELGDSALYLCASSLAGQGTDTQYFGPGTRLTVL.

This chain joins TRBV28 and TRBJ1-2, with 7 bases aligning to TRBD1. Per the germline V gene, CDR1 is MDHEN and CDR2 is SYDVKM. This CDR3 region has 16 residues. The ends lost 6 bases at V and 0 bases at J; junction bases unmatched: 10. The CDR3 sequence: CASSFPRGSSNYGYTF. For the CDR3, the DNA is TGTGCCAGCAGCTTTCCCAGGGGGTCTTCTAACTATGGCTACACCTTC.